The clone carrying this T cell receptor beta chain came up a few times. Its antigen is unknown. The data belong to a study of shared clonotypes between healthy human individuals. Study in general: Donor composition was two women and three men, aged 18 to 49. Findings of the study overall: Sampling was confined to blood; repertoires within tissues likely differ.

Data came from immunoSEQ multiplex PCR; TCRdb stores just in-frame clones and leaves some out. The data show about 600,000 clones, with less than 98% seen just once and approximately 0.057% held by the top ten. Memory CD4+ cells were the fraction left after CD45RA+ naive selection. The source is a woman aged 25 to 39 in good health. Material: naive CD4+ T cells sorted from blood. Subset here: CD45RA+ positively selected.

The CDR3, as DNA: TGTGCCAGCAGTTTGGAGGGGCGCTTCTATGGCTACACCTTC. Translating gives CASSLEGRFYGYTF. The chain joins TRBV28 to TRBJ1-2; a possible D gene is TRBD1 (5 bases). In germline, CDR1 is MDHEN, CDR2 SYDVKM. This CDR3 is 14 amino acids long. V was cut by 3 bases and J by 4 bases, with 12 bases left in between.